This T cell receptor beta chain is from a study of vaccination effects on CD4 cells after COVID-19. Background on the study: There were two convalescent patients who gave samples 16 days and one week before vaccination. Study findings and constraints: In convalescents, post-vaccine spike-reactive clones were mainly new clones induced by vaccination.

As concerns this clone: The antigen remains unidentified.

CDR1 and CDR2 from the germline V gene are SGHRS and YFSETQ. The CDR3 spans 13 residues. With V trimmed by 2 bases and J by 6 bases, 1 base remained unmatched. Assay used: immunoSEQ multiplex PCR; TCRdb lists only in-frame clones, some missing. The sample comprises 70,000 or so clones, 65% to 85% of which are singletons, and over 4.5% rests with the top ten. Antigen-specific CD4+ T cells expanded by the ViraFEST assay with viral peptide pools were then sequenced. Subsequent to a culture period of around 10 days, CD4+ T cells were isolated. The infection with SARS-CoV-2 (confirmed by PCR) occurred in this person between March and December 2020. The negative control culture condition consisted of an HIV-1 Nef peptide pool.

The receptor comes from a human donor who had a prior SARS-CoV-2 infection. The sequenced sample was CD4+ T cells from PBMCs cultured with HIV peptides, obtained before COVID-19 vaccination. Subset here: HIV-1 Nef peptide pool negative control/reference culture. V is TRBV5-1 and J is TRBJ2-1; 8 nucleotides match TRBD1. For the CDR3, the DNA is TGCGCCAGCAGCTTTACAGGGGGCAATGAGCAGTTCTTC. This encodes CASSFTGGNEQFF.